The present T cell receptor beta chain was sequenced within a study of T cells in Graves' hyperthyroidism and ophthalmopathy. As for the study in general: Peripheral blood samples were taken at initial diagnosis, prior to any treatment.

Trimming took 0 bases from V and 0 from J, leaving 10 bases between them. The germline V gene has CDR1 KGHSH and CDR2 LQKENI. This CDR3 spans 16 amino acids. This clonotype was counted a few times. Template material for amplifying TCR beta CDR3 regions consisted of RNA transcripts. TCR CDR3 regions were first amplified by RT-PCR with HTBI primers. In TCRdb, the multiplex PCR reads were re-called with MiXCR into one record per CDR3 protein. The repertoire has about 600,000 distinct CDR3 sequences, about 15% of them found once; the top ten carry roughly an eighth. The material sequenced was blood. The rearrangement links TRBV18 to TRBJ2-3; D is perhaps TRBD2 (6 bases). The origin of this receptor is a woman aged 45-65 years with Graves' ophthalmopathy. CDR3 in amino acids: CASSPPRRGSTDTQYF. For the CDR3, the DNA is TGTGCCAGCTCACCACCGAGGAGGGGAAGCACAGATACGCAGTATTTT.